What follows is one TCR beta chain and its context. The sample comes from a study of blood T cell repertoires in COVID-19. For the study at large: Donors in the United States, Italy and Spain gave samples during acute or convalescent COVID-19.

Authors' analysis steps: Nucleated cell counts were estimated from reference gene primer amplification. The data were produced by immunoSEQ multiplex PCR, yet TCRdb's version contains in-frame clones alone and is incomplete. V and J calls and clone size are given by that table; D and trimming were obtained from the DNA. The table shows 3,000 to 4,000 clones, with more than 70% occurring only once. Between the trimmed V and J ends, which lost 4 bases and 5 bases, there was a span of 6 bases. The CDR3 runs to 13 residues. Germline assignment: CDR1 LGHNA and CDR2 YNFKEQ. Sequenced sample: peripheral blood. The chain joins TRBV4-2 to TRBJ1-6; no clear D. This TCR derives from a human donor in a cohort sampled during active COVID-19. CDR3 protein: CASSLIHNSPLHF. The CDR3 coding sequence is TGTGCCAGCAGCCTAATCCATAATTCACCCCTCCACTTT.